This T cell receptor beta chain was sequenced during a study of shared clonotypes between healthy human individuals. Background on the study: CD4 naive and CD4 memory each took three plates per donor, while CD8 naive took two and CD8 memory one.

Trimming at V came to 4 bases and at J to 3 bases, leaving 2 bases not matched to a gene. This CDR3 has 14 residues. From germline, CDR1 is MNHNS and CDR2 SASEGT. Profiling relied on immunoSEQ multiplex PCR, and the TCRdb table lists in-frame clones only, not all of them. In the table there are about 2 million clones, approximately 95% of which are singletons. This clonotype was obtained from a man aged 18 to 29 in good health. Sequencing was done on a sample of naive CD4+ T cells sorted from blood. The subset: CD45RA+ positively selected. V is TRBV6-1 and J is TRBJ2-1, with 8 bases identical to TRBD1. The CDR3: CASSGQGYYNEQFF. CDR3 sequence (DNA): TGTGCCAGCAGTGGACAGGGGTACTACAATGAGCAGTTCTTC.